The rows below give T cell receptor beta chains drawn from one sample of a study of blood T cells in healthy people across ages. TCRdb passed the 5' RACE reads through MiXCR, listing each CDR3 protein once. Here the sample spans about a million distinct CDR3 sequences, roughly 48% being singletons. Input material: blood. The receptors stem from a man younger than 40 in good health. The CDR3 runs from the conserved cysteine through the conserved F or W. The D gene is left open where the match is weak. Some rows have no size entry. The others give once, few or many, or a class for an expanded clone.

abundance,d_gene,v_gene,j_gene,len,CDR3aa,CDR3nt
.,TRBD1,TRBV5-1,TRBJ2-1,15,CASRTGTGGLGEQFF,TGCGCCAGCAGAACCGGGACAGGGGGACTAGGAGAGCAGTTCTTC
.,.,TRBV5-1,TRBJ1-1,15,CASSLAQIGRAEAFF,TGCGCCAGCAGCTTGGCCCAGATCGGCCGGGCTGAAGCTTTCTTT
.,.,TRBV3-1,TRBJ2-1,15,CASAQGGVTRNEQFF,TGTGCCAGCGCCCAGGGCGGGGTGACTCGGAATGAGCAGTTCTTC
few,.,TRBV7-2,TRBJ2-5,16,CASSLLWAGPSQTQYF,TGTGCCAGCAGCCTACTCTGGGCAGGGCCCAGTCAGACCCAGTACTTC
few,TRBD1,TRBV7-2,TRBJ2-4,15,CASSLAAQGYNIQYF,TGTGCCAGCAGCTTAGCAGCACAGGGGTACAACATTCAGTACTTC
.,.,TRBV5-1,TRBJ2-7,15,CASSWAAGQTYEQYF,TGCGCCAGCAGCTGGGCTGCGGGACAGACCTACGAGCAGTACTTC
.,.,TRBV7-2,TRBJ1-4,15,CASSLNRGGRDELFF,TGTGCCAGCAGCTTAAATAGGGGTGGCAGGGATGAACTGTTTTTT
few,.,TRBV20-1,TRBJ2-7,13,CSARAQASYEQYF,TGCAGTGCTAGGGCACAGGCCTCCTACGAGCAGTACTTC
.,TRBD2,TRBV6-5,TRBJ2-3,17,CASSYSRTSGGGDTQYF,TGTGCCAGCAGTTACTCGAGGACTAGCGGGGGGGGAGATACGCAGTATTTT
.,.,TRBV7-8,TRBJ1-4,14,CASSFRSANEKLFF,TGTGCCAGCAGCTTTAGGTCGGCTAATGAAAAACTGTTTTTT
few,TRBD1,TRBV28,TRBJ2-5,17,CASSLLGQEILKETQYF,TGTGCCAGCAGTTTATTAGGACAGGAAATCCTGAAAGAGACCCAGTACTTC
few,.,TRBV27,TRBJ2-7,15,CASSLAGGNFGEQYF,TGTGCCAGCAGTTTAGCCGGGGGCAATTTCGGAGAGCAGTACTTC
.,TRBD2,TRBV27,TRBJ2-1,16,CAIAGGPSGGPTEQFF,TGTGCCATCGCTGGGGGTCCTAGCGGGGGGCCCACTGAGCAGTTCTTC
.,.,TRBV5-1,TRBJ1-1,15,CASSISGEMNTEAFF,TGCGCCAGCAGCATATCGGGGGAGATGAACACTGAAGCTTTCTTT
.,.,TRBV25-1,TRBJ2-4,15,CASSERSRGKNIQYF,TGTGCCAGCAGTGAGAGATCCCGGGGCAAAAACATTCAGTACTTC
.,TRBD1,TRBV20-1,TRBJ2-7,15,CSATVVGQGAYEQYF,TGCAGTGCTACAGTCGTGGGACAGGGGGCTTACGAGCAGTACTTC
.,.,TRBV6-7,TRBJ2-1,20,CASNGGYCTGTSSSYNEQFF,TGTGCCAGCAATGGCGGTTACTGTACCGGGACTTCGAGCTCCTACAATGAGCAGTTCTTC
many,.,TRBV15,TRBJ2-4,13,CATSRDVTNIQYF,TGTGCCACCAGCAGAGATGTAACGAACATTCAGTACTTC
once,TRBD2,TRBV6-1,TRBJ2-3,16,CASIKLAGGGADTQYF,TGTGCCAGCATTAAACTAGCGGGAGGGGGGGCAGATACGCAGTATTTT
once,.,TRBV5-1,TRBJ2-2,14,CASSFSRDTGELFF,TGCGCCAGCAGCTTCAGTCGGGACACCGGGGAGCTGTTTTTT
.,.,TRBV9,TRBJ2-7,16,CASSDTSGVLPYEQYF,TGTGCCAGCAGCGACACTTCAGGGGTCCTCCCCTACGAGCAGTACTTC
few,TRBD2,TRBV14,TRBJ2-3,16,CASSPGGGLVTDTQYF,TGTGCCAGCAGCCCCGGAGGGGGACTAGTGACAGATACGCAGTATTTT
.,.,TRBV11-3,TRBJ2-2,14,CASTRQGNAGELFF,TGCGCCAGCACCCGGCAAGGGAACGCCGGGGAGCTGTTTTTT
few,TRBD2,TRBV9,TRBJ2-1,15,CASSAVIAGYNEQFF,TGTGCCAGCAGCGCAGTCATAGCGGGGTACAATGAGCAGTTCTTC
many,.,TRBV7-2,TRBJ2-2,15,CASSFEVGQAGELFF,TGTGCCAGCAGCTTTGAGGTGGGGCAAGCCGGGGAGCTGTTTTTT
many,.,TRBV5-1,TRBJ2-5,12,CASCGDQETQYF,TGCGCCAGCTGCGGGGACCAAGAGACCCAGTACTTC
.,TRBD1,TRBV5-1,TRBJ2-1,16,CASSPQQGRNYNEQFF,TGCGCCAGCAGCCCCCAACAGGGGAGAAACTACAATGAGCAGTTCTTC
.,.,TRBV28,TRBJ1-5,12,CASSLQRTAQHF,TGTGCCAGCAGTCTGCAAAGGACAGCTCAGCATTTT
once,TRBD1,TRBV20-1,TRBJ2-1,14,CSAPGTASYNEQFF,TGCAGTGCTCCCGGGACAGCGTCCTACAATGAGCAGTTCTTC
few,.,TRBV4-2,TRBJ1-5,15,CASSQVQGSNQPQHF,TGTGCCAGCAGCCAGGTACAGGGTAGCAATCAGCCCCAGCATTTT
.,.,TRBV4-1,TRBJ1-6,16,CASSQDLPAAYSPLHF,TGCGCCAGCAGCCAAGATTTACCAGCGGCTTATTCACCCCTCCACTTT
few,.,TRBV6-6,TRBJ2-5,15,CASSSRQGREETQYF,TGTGCCAGCAGTTCCCGACAGGGACGGGAGGAGACCCAGTACTTC
.,.,TRBV12-3/TRBV12-4,TRBJ2-3,12,CASRIFTDTQYF,TGTGCCAGCAGGATTTTCACAGATACGCAGTATTTT
few,.,TRBV4-1,TRBJ1-2,14,CASSQYLRAGGYTF,TGCGCCAGCAGCCAATACCTACGGGCAGGCGGCTACACCTTC
.,.,TRBV5-5,TRBJ2-1,14,CASSWDWQNNEQFF,TGTGCCAGCAGCTGGGACTGGCAAAACAATGAGCAGTTCTTC
.,.,TRBV20-1,TRBJ2-3,13,CKSGTVYPDTQYF,TGCAAAAGCGGGACAGTCTACCCAGATACGCAGTATTTT
once,.,TRBV18,TRBJ1-1,14,CASSEATRDTEAFF,TGTGCCAGCTCAGAGGCCACCAGGGACACTGAAGCTTTCTTT
.,TRBD2,TRBV29-1,TRBJ2-5,15,CSFFLTSGGRETQYF,TGCAGCTTCTTCTTGACTAGCGGGGGGAGAGAGACCCAGTACTTC
.,.,TRBV4-1,TRBJ2-1,17,CASSQVRGQGGNNEQFF,TGCGCCAGCAGCCAAGTCCGTGGGCAGGGGGGTAACAATGAGCAGTTCTTC
.,.,TRBV15,TRBJ1-5,15,CATSRDGQPFWPQHF,TGTGCCACCAGCAGAGATGGACAGCCCTTTTGGCCCCAGCATTTT
.,.,TRBV27,TRBJ2-7,13,CASTGTDVYEQYF,TGTGCCAGCACCGGGACGGACGTTTACGAGCAGTACTTC
few,TRBD2,TRBV6-6,TRBJ2-4,16,CASSYERGGTKNIQYF,TGTGCCAGCAGTTACGAGCGGGGGGGCACCAAAAACATTCAGTACTTC
.,TRBD2,TRBV4-1,TRBJ2-1,19,CASGQELSSAGGGDNEQFF,TGCGCCAGCGGCCAAGAACTCTCGAGCGCGGGAGGTGGGGACAATGAGCAGTTCTTC
few,TRBD1,TRBV5-1,TRBJ2-3,13,CASSPRTGNTQYF,TGCGCCAGCAGCCCACGGACAGGGAATACGCAGTATTTT
.,.,TRBV20-1,TRBJ2-7,11,CSKDSPYQQYF,TGCAGCAAGGACAGCCCCTACCAGCAGTACTTC
few,.,TRBV20-1,TRBJ2-3,14,CSARDPRGPDTQYF,TGCAGTGCTAGAGATCCCAGGGGCCCAGATACGCAGTATTTT
.,.,TRBV6-2/TRBV6-3,TRBJ2-1,12,CASSQLFNEQFF,TGTGCCAGCAGTCAACTCTTCAATGAGCAGTTCTTC
.,TRBD1,TRBV6-6,TRBJ2-7,14,CASSSGQGIDEQYF,TGTGCCAGCAGTTCGGGACAGGGGATCGACGAGCAGTACTTC
.,.,TRBV29-1,TRBJ2-7,11,CSAQQGYEQYF,TGCAGCGCCCAGCAGGGCTACGAGCAGTACTTC
few,.,TRBV6-5,TRBJ2-7,13,CASTSGTAYEQYF,TGTGCCAGCACCAGCGGGACAGCCTACGAGCAGTACTTC
many,TRBD1,TRBV5-8,TRBJ2-1,14,CATARGPGGGEQFF,TGTGCCACCGCCCGGGGCCCAGGGGGTGGCGAGCAGTTCTTC
few,.,TRBV18,TRBJ1-2,15,CASSPPEQGWYGYTF,TGTGCCAGCTCACCACCGGAACAGGGATGGTATGGCTACACCTTC
.,TRBD2,TRBV11-1,TRBJ2-1,16,CASSLSSGGRYNEQFF,TGTGCCAGCAGCTTATCCAGCGGCGGGAGGTACAATGAGCAGTTCTTC
few,TRBD2,TRBV6-5,TRBJ2-1,15,CASSRGAGGNNEQFF,TGTGCCAGCAGCCGTGGTGCGGGGGGTAACAATGAGCAGTTCTTC
.,.,TRBV27,TRBJ1-6,15,CASSLQDKTYSPLHF,TGTGCCAGCAGTCTGCAAGACAAAACCTATTCACCCCTCCACTTT
few,.,TRBV12-3/TRBV12-4,TRBJ1-1,14,CASIMTGVNTEAFF,TGTGCCAGCATTATGACAGGTGTGAACACTGAAGCTTTCTTT
.,TRBD2,TRBV6-1,TRBJ2-7,15,CASSELAGGQNEQYF,TGTGCCAGCAGTGAACTAGCGGGGGGGCAAAATGAGCAGTACTTC
few,.,TRBV7-2,TRBJ2-1,12,CASSLRPNEQFF,TGTGCCAGCAGCTTACGACCCAATGAGCAGTTCTTC
.,.,TRBV4-1,TRBJ1-2,14,CASSPGRGNYGHTF,TGCGCCAGCAGCCCCGGACGGGGAAACTATGGCCACACCTTC